One sample yielded the 18 T cell receptor beta chains listed below, sequenced in a study of blood T cell repertoires in COVID-19. Clones were sequenced by immunoSEQ multiplex PCR, and TCRdb holds only the in-frame ones, with some missing. The sample has about 160,000 clones; less than 85% are singletons. Sequencing used peripheral blood. Source of these receptors: a woman aged 60-70 years with COVID-19, enrolled during active disease.

This clone was observed a handful of times. In DNA, the CDR3 is TGTGCCAGCAGTTTCGGACAGTATAGCAATCAGCCCCAGCATTTT. Amino acids: CASSFGQYSNQPQHF. The V gene is TRBV6-5, the J gene TRBJ1-5; the D gene is possibly TRBD1 (6 bases). Trimming shortened V by 4 bases and J by 0 bases, and 10 bases separated the two germline ends. Germline assignment: CDR1 MNHEY and CDR2 SVGAGI. CDR3 length: 15 residues.

This chain joins TRBV9 and TRBJ2-3, with 8 bases aligning to TRBD2. CDR1 and CDR2 from the germline V gene are SGDLS and YYNGEE. This CDR3 has 16 amino acids. J was trimmed by 0 bases and V by 0 bases; bases with no gene match: 3. The CDR3 DNA follows: TGTGCCAGCAGCGTAGGGGCTAGCGGGAGCACAGATACGCAGTATTTT. Amino acid sequence: CASSVGASGSTDTQYF.

The CDR3 nucleotides read TGTGCCAGCAGCCTGGCGAGGGGGGAGGGAGTGAACACTGAAGCTTTCTTT. Translation: CASSLARGEGVNTEAFF. The chain recombines TRBV7-8 with TRBJ1-1, with D possibly matching TRBD1 (6 bases). The CDR3 length is 17 residues. Germline CDR1 SGHVS, CDR2 FQNEAQ. V shed 5 bases and J shed 0 bases, with 19 bases lying between them.

V and J are TRBV7-3 and TRBJ2-3; D is perhaps TRBD2 (7 bases). V lost 5 bases and J lost 1, with 19 bases in between. The germline gives CDR1 SGHTA, CDR2 FQGTGA. The length of the CDR3 is 17 residues. For the CDR3, the DNA is TGTGCCAGCAGCCTAGGCCCGGGGGGCGCGGGCACAGATACGCAGTATTTT. It yields the protein CASSLGPGGAGTDTQYF.

This rearrangement joins TRBV6-5 to TRBJ2-7, with 9 bases matching TRBD1. Germline CDR1 is MNHEY and CDR2 is SVGAGI. With V trimmed by 7 bases and J by 3 bases, 7 bases remained unmatched. This CDR3 is 14 amino acids long. The CDR3 spells CASTYRGQGYEQYV. CDR3 nucleotides: TGTGCCAGCACCTATCGGGGACAGGGCTACGAGCAGTACGTC.

This rearrangement joins TRBV19 to TRBJ2-1; 14 positions agree with TRBD2. Germline CDR1 and CDR2: LNHDA and SQIVND (reference sequence). V lost 6 bases, J lost 5 bases, and 3 bases stayed unmatched. The CDR3 covers 15 residues. CDR3 DNA sequence: TGTGCCAGTAGGCAGGGACTAGCGGGAGACAATGAGCAGTTCTTC. This encodes CASRQGLAGDNEQFF.

The chain has TRBV28 and TRBJ2-3, with D possibly matching TRBD1 (6 bases). Trimming stripped 7 bases from V and 1 base from J, with 21 bases between. The CDR3 extends over 17 amino acids. Germline CDR1 reads MDHEN; CDR2 reads SYDVKM. CDR3 DNA sequence: TGTGCCAGCACCCCAAATTTGGGGGCCATGGGCACAGATACGCAGTATTTT. This sequence encodes CASTPNLGAMGTDTQYF.

V usage is TRBV5-8 and J usage is TRBJ1-4, with D uncertain. Per the germline V gene, CDR1 is SGHTS and CDR2 is YDEGEE. The CDR3 loop spans 15 amino acids. Trimming shortened V by 5 bases and J by 0 bases, and 11 bases separated the two germline ends. The CDR3 spells CASSYRRATNEKLFF. CDR3 nucleotide sequence: TGTGCCAGCAGTTACAGACGTGCAACTAATGAAAAACTGTTTTTT. Variable domain in full (rest from reference TRBV5-8 and TRBJ1-4): EAGVTQSPTHLIKTRGQQATLRCSPISGHTSVYWYQQALGLGLQFLLWYDEGEERNRGNFPPRFSGRQFPNYSSELNVNALELEDSALYLCASSYRRATNEKLFFGSGTQLSVL.

The V gene is TRBV7-3, the J gene TRBJ2-5, with D maybe TRBD2 (5 bases). The CDR3 is made up of 13 amino acids. Germline loops: CDR1 SGHTA, CDR2 FQGTGA. V was clipped by 1 base and J by 6 bases, with 9 bases between them. DNA for the CDR3: TGTGCCAGCAGCTTAATGAGGGAGAAGACCCAGTACTTC. Its translation is CASSLMREKTQYF.

CDR3 in DNA: TGTGCCAGTAGCCAGGGACTCTACGAGCAGTACTTC. Residues: CASSQGLYEQYF. This chain links TRBV19 with TRBJ2-7, with D maybe TRBD2 (6 bases). Trimming took 6 bases from V and 3 from J, leaving 9 bases between them. The CDR3 consists of 12 residues. CDR1 is LNHDA and CDR2 is SQIVND in the germline V gene (reference sequence).

V is TRBV7-8 and J is TRBJ2-7; D is ambiguous. The CDR3 consists of 14 residues. Trimming pared 0 bases from V and 4 bases from J, leaving 10 bases between. The germline CDR1 and CDR2 sequences are SGHVS and FQNEAQ. CDR3 in amino acids: CASSLAVPGYEQYV. CDR3 nucleotide sequence: TGTGCCAGCAGCTTAGCGGTCCCCGGGTACGAGCAGTACGTC.

V is TRBV15 and J is TRBJ1-3, with unresolved D. The ends were cut back, 0 bases at V and 0 bases at J, with 6 bases in the middle. CDR1 is LNHNV, CDR2 YYDKDF, per germline (reference sequence). The CDR3 contains 15 residues. CDR3 amino acids: CATSRDTNSGNTIYF. The CDR3 bases are TGTGCCACCAGCAGAGACACAAACTCTGGAAACACCATATATTTT.

This chain connects TRBV5-1 to TRBJ2-1; 13 bases map to TRBD2. Germline loops: CDR1 SGHRS, CDR2 YFSETQ. CDR3 size: 15 residues. Losses at the gene ends were 6 bases for V and 7 bases for J; bases not matched to a gene: 7. CDR3: CASKPGTSGMNEQFF. The CDR3 bases are TGCGCCAGCAAGCCTGGGACTAGCGGGATGAATGAGCAGTTCTTC.

The chain couples TRBV19 to TRBJ1-5; TRBD1 is a possible D gene (6 bases). The CDR3 has 14 amino acids. Deletions cut 6 bases from V and 5 bases from J, with 14 bases between. The germline CDR1 and CDR2 sequences are LNHDA and SQIVND (reference sequence). In DNA, the CDR3 is TGTGCCAGTAGCGCCGCACAGGGCCATCAGCCCCAGCATTTT. This sequence encodes CASSAAQGHQPQHF.

The V gene is TRBV28, the J gene TRBJ2-3, with 11 positions matching TRBD2. V lost 7 bases to trimming and J lost 0 bases; unmatched junction nucleotides: 9. The CDR3 is 17 residues long. The germline V gene has CDR1 MDHEN and CDR2 SYDVKM. The CDR3 bases are TGTGCCAGCACCCTACTTAGCGGGAGGGGAAGCACAGATACGCAGTATTTT. The encoded protein is CASTLLSGRGSTDTQYF. Full variable domain (remainder filled in from reference TRBV28 and TRBJ2-3): DVKVTQSSRYLVKRTGEKVFLECVQDMDHENMFWYRQDPGLGLRLIYFSYDVKMKEKGDIPEGYSVSREKKERFSLILESASTNQTSMYLCASTLLSGRGSTDTQYFGPGTRLTVL.

The chain combines TRBV7-9 with TRBJ2-5; TRBD2 agrees at 12 bases. The CDR3 runs to 17 residues. The germline V gene has CDR1 SEHNR and CDR2 FQNEAQ (reference sequence). Trimming cost V 1 base and J 2 bases; bases outside gene matches: 5. The CDR3 protein is CASSLGVTSGGQETQYF. The CDR3 nucleotides read TGTGCCAGCAGCTTAGGGGTGACTAGCGGGGGTCAAGAGACCCAGTACTTC. The full variable domain, with the rest looked up from reference TRBV7-9 and TRBJ2-5, is DTGVSQNPRHKITKRGQNVTFRCDPISEHNRLYWYRQTLGQGPEFLTYFQNEAQLEKSRLLSDRFSAERPKGSFSTLEIQRTEQGDSAMYLCASSLGVTSGGQETQYFGPGTRLLVL.

This clone has just a few counts. This chain links TRBV13 with TRBJ1-2; TRBD1 might be the D (5 bases). The CDR3 spans 15 residues. Trimming left V 3 bases short and J 0 bases short, with 11 bases between. Germline V gene lookup returns CDR1 PRHDT and CDR2 FYEKMQ (reference sequence). The CDR3: CASSFRAAANYGYTF. DNA of the CDR3: TGTGCCAGCAGCTTCAGGGCAGCTGCTAACTATGGCTACACCTTC.

V is TRBV10-3 and J is TRBJ1-5; D possibly corresponds to TRBD1 (6 bases). This CDR3 contains 14 residues. The germline V gene encodes CDR1 ENHRY and CDR2 SYGVKD. Trimming stripped 7 bases from V and 4 bases from J, with 14 bases between. The CDR3 nucleotides read TGTGCCATCAAGGCCAGGGGTGGGAATCAGCCCCAGCATTTT. Its protein product is CAIKARGGNQPQHF.